These 26 T cell receptor beta chains were all obtained from the same sample, sequenced in a study of identical twins. Via MiXCR, TCRdb re-called the 5' RACE reads, giving one row per CDR3 protein. The top ten hold approximately 2% of the sample, which has 200,000 to 250,000 distinct CDR3 sequences, 7.5% seen once. These same data were also listed under a study on yellow fever vaccine responses in identical twins.

Specimen: memory (CD45RO+) T cells sorted from blood. The receptors stem from a woman aged 18-35 years in good health.

This clonotype was detected ten times or more. V usage is TRBV28 and J usage is TRBJ2-7; D is perhaps TRBD1 (5 bases). Germline-derived CDR1 and CDR2 are MDHEN and SYDVKM. V lost 9 bases, J lost 2 bases, and 11 bases lay in between. The CDR3 spans 12 residues. CDR3 nucleotides: TGTGCCAGTCAGGACAAGCCCTACGAGCAGTACTTC. This encodes CASQDKPYEQYF.

This clonotype has at least ten counts. V and J are TRBV30 and TRBJ1-1; a weak D match, TRBD1 (5 bases). The V gene's germline CDR1 is GTSNPN and CDR2 SVGIG (reference sequence). Trimming pared 3 bases from V and 2 bases from J, leaving 10 bases between. The CDR3 loop spans 13 amino acids. The CDR3 DNA reads as TGTGCCTGGAGAACAGGCACAAACACTGAAGCTTTCTTT. Amino acids: CAWRTGTNTEAFF. Combining the CDR3 with reference TRBV30 and TRBJ1-1 gives the whole variable domain SQTIHQWPATLVQPVGSPLSLECTVEGTSNPNLYWYRQAAGRGLQLLFYSVGIGQISSEVPQNLSASRPQDRQFILSSKKLLLSDSGFYLCAWRTGTNTEAFFGQGTRLTVV.

This clonotype was observed a handful of times. This chain links TRBV28 with TRBJ2-2, with D perhaps TRBD1 (5 bases). Germline CDR1 reads MDHEN; CDR2 reads SYDVKM. The CDR3 spans 14 residues. The V end lost 6 bases, the J end lost 3 bases, and 11 bases lay between the germline ends. The CDR3 loop reads CASRHEGDTGELFF. The CDR3 nucleotides are TGTGCCAGCAGACACGAAGGGGACACCGGGGAGCTGTTTTTT. The whole variable domain, filled in from reference TRBV28 and TRBJ2-2, reads DVKVTQSSRYLVKRTGEKVFLECVQDMDHENMFWYRQDPGLGLRLIYFSYDVKMKEKGDIPEGYSVSREKKERFSLILESASTNQTSMYLCASRHEGDTGELFFGEGSRLTVL.

The table lists this clonotype with many counts. The J gene is TRBJ2-1, the V gene TRBV5-1, with 8 bases lining up with TRBD1. The CDR3 loop spans 15 amino acids. Losses at the gene ends were 0 bases for V and 3 bases for J; bases not matched to a gene: 2. Germline loops: CDR1 SGHRS, CDR2 YFSETQ. The CDR3 DNA sequence: TGCGCCAGCAGCTTGGCGGGACAGGACTACAATGAGCAGTTCTTC. As protein: CASSLAGQDYNEQFF.

This clonotype has just a few counts. CDR3 DNA: TGCGCCAGCAGCTTGGCCGGAAAGAGTGAAAAACTGTTTTTT. Encoded protein: CASSLAGKSEKLFF. The chain links TRBV5-1 to TRBJ1-4; D not certain. The CDR3 consists of 14 residues. Deletions cut 0 bases from V and 7 bases from J, with 10 bases between. Germline values: CDR1 SGHRS, CDR2 YFSETQ. The variable domain in full, with the rest retrieved from reference TRBV5-1 and TRBJ1-4, is KAGVTQTPRYLIKTRGQQVTLSCSPISGHRSVSWYQQTPGQGLQFLFEYFSETQRNKGNFPGRFSGRQFSNSRSEMNVSTLELGDSALYLCASSLAGKSEKLFFGSGTQLSVL.

The chain has TRBV7-2 and TRBJ1-4; 7 nucleotides agree with TRBD1. This CDR3 spans 15 amino acids. Trimming cost V 5 bases and J 7 bases; bases outside gene matches: 10. Germline V gene sequence: CDR1 SGHTA, CDR2 FQGNSA. CDR3 sequence: CASSTRGRGSEKLFF. In DNA, the CDR3 is TGTGCCAGCAGCACCCGGGGCAGGGGGAGTGAAAAACTGTTTTTT.

In its sample, this clonotype was seen many times. The chain has TRBV12-3 or TRBV12-4 and TRBJ2-6, with a weak D call TRBD1 (6 bases). The CDR3 runs to 14 residues. V lost 5 bases, J lost 3 bases, and 8 bases lay in between. The CDR3 DNA follows: TGTGCCAGCAGTCCCAGGGGTGGGGCCAACGTCCTGACTTTC. This encodes CASSPRGGANVLTF.

V is TRBV7-8 and J is TRBJ1-2; weak D call: TRBD1 (5 bases). Trimming took off 1 base at V and 13 bases at J, with 16 bases between the two ends. The V gene's germline CDR1 is SGHVS and CDR2 FQNEAQ. There are 13 residues in the CDR3. In DNA, the CDR3 is TGTGCCAGCAGCTTAGACAGGCCGAACTCCGGCACCTTC. It translates to CASSLDRPNSGTF.

The J gene is TRBJ1-2, the V gene TRBV20-1, with TRBD1 identical over 9 bases. V was clipped by 6 bases and J by 4 bases; unmatched bases: 9. This CDR3 contains 14 residues. Germline CDR1 DFQATT, CDR2 SNEGSKA (reference sequence). In DNA, the CDR3 is TGCAGTGCAACCAGGGGACAGGGCCTCTATGGCTACACCTTC. This translates into CSATRGQGLYGYTF.

The sample holds many counts of this clonotype. The chain combines TRBV5-5 with TRBJ2-1, with D perhaps matching TRBD1 (5 bases). Germline V gene sequence: CDR1 SGHKS, CDR2 YYEKEE (reference sequence). Deletions cut 4 bases from V and 9 bases from J, with 14 bases between. The CDR3 contains 13 residues. CDR3 region: CASSADSYGEQFF. In DNA, the CDR3 is TGTGCCAGCAGCGCCGACAGTTATGGTGAGCAGTTCTTC.

The rearrangement uses TRBV3-1 and TRBJ2-1; the D is unclear. Germline-derived CDR1 and CDR2 are LGHDT and YNNKEL (reference sequence). This CDR3 region has 13 residues. The V end lost 6 bases, the J end lost 4 bases, and 10 bases lay between the germline ends. The CDR3 DNA reads TGTGCCAGCAGGGCTAGTCGATACAATGAGCAGTTCTTC. Its protein product is CASRASRYNEQFF.

This clonotype was found many times. V is TRBV7-9 and J is TRBJ2-1, with 10 bases identical to TRBD2. The CDR3 extends over 15 amino acids. V gave up 3 bases and J gave up 6 bases; unmatched junction bases: 5. Per the germline V gene, CDR1 is SEHNR and CDR2 is FQNEAQ (reference sequence). CDR3 amino acids: CASSFGTSAINEQFF. The CDR3 DNA sequence: TGTGCCAGCAGCTTCGGGACTAGCGCGATCAATGAGCAGTTCTTC.

The V call is TRBV7-2, the J call TRBJ2-7; TRBD1 might be the D (5 bases). The V end was cut by 2 bases, the J end by 3 bases, with 14 bases between. The CDR3 runs 15 residues. Germline loops: CDR1 SGHTA, CDR2 FQGNSA. In nucleotides, the CDR3 is TGTGCCAGCAGCTTATCCGTGACAGACGTCTACGAGCAGTACTTC. It yields the protein CASSLSVTDVYEQYF.

Ten or more counts support this clonotype. This rearrangement joins TRBV9 to TRBJ2-5, with D unresolved. Germline CDR1 SGDLS, CDR2 YYNGEE. The CDR3 length is 14 residues. V shed 1 base and J shed 4 bases, with 11 bases lying between them. CDR3 sequence: CASSVSTRAETQYF. The CDR3 DNA is TGTGCCAGCAGCGTATCTACCCGGGCAGAGACCCAGTACTTC.

The rearrangement links TRBV4-3 to TRBJ2-1, with 11 bases lining up with TRBD2. The germline gives CDR1 LGHNA, CDR2 YSLEER. V lost 1 base to trimming and J lost 7 bases; unmatched junction nucleotides: 6. The CDR3 runs to 16 residues. The CDR3 DNA reads TGCGCCAGCAGCCAAGTAGCGGGAGGGGCAAGAAATGAGCAGTTCTTC. Amino acids: CASSQVAGGARNEQFF.

The CDR3 sequence: CASSLGPPPYEQYF. CDR3 in DNA: TGTGCCAGCAGTTTAGGGCCCCCTCCCTACGAGCAGTACTTC. V and J are TRBV28 and TRBJ2-7, with D hard to call. CDR3 length: 14 residues. CDR1 is MDHEN, CDR2 SYDVKM, per germline. V was pared by 2 bases and J by 2 bases, with 10 bases between.

The gene calls are TRBV7-9 and TRBJ1-1; D possibly corresponds to TRBD1 (5 bases). V was shortened by 4 bases and J by 2 bases, with 17 bases between the two germline ends. CDR1 is SEHNR, CDR2 FQNEAQ, per germline (reference sequence). The CDR3 covers 16 residues. The DNA for the CDR3 is TGTGCCAGCAGCTCCCACTCCAGGGCGGTAAACACTGAAGCTTTCTTT. It is translated as CASSSHSRAVNTEAFF.

Many counts were recorded for this clonotype. The V call is TRBV7-2, the J call TRBJ1-5; D is ambiguous. Per germline, CDR1 SGHTA and CDR2 FQGNSA. V gave up 2 bases and J gave up 2 bases, with 4 bases separating them. This CDR3 region has 13 residues. CDR3 coding DNA: TGTGCCAGCAGCTTACGCGGCAATCAGCCCCAGCATTTT. Its protein product is CASSLRGNQPQHF.

The chain employs TRBV3-1 and TRBJ1-1, with no clear D. Trimming removed 6 bases from V and 4 bases from J, with 15 bases in between. Germline loops: CDR1 LGHDT, CDR2 YNNKEL (reference sequence). CDR3 length equals 14 residues. The CDR3 coding sequence is TGTGCCAGCAGTAAAGGGTTCGGTGTCACTGAAGCTTTCTTT. Translated, it gives CASSKGFGVTEAFF.

This clonotype was detected a few times. This chain connects TRBV2 to TRBJ2-2; D ambiguous. CDR1 and CDR2 (germline): SNHLY, FYNNEI. Between the trimmed V and J ends, which lost 4 bases and 2 bases, there was a span of 8 bases. The CDR3 is made up of 14 amino acids. CDR3 protein: CASSVLGNTGELFF. As DNA, the CDR3 is TGTGCCAGCAGTGTGTTGGGAAACACCGGGGAGCTGTTTTTT.

This clonotype was observed many times. This chain links TRBV2 with TRBJ2-1; either TRBD1 or TRBD2 may fit D (5 bases each). This CDR3 is 15 amino acids long. Trimming took 6 bases from V and 0 from J, leaving 12 bases between them. Germline CDR1 and CDR2: SNHLY and FYNNEI. The CDR3 DNA follows: TGTGCCAGCAGCCGTGGGACCAGCTCCTACAATGAGCAGTTCTTC. Its translation: CASSRGTSSYNEQFF.

This clonotype was seen repeatedly, ten times or more. This chain links TRBV25-1 with TRBJ2-3; the match to TRBD2 covers 7 bases. After removal of 6 bases from V and 1 base from J, the junction contained 10 bases not matched to a gene. The CDR3 is made up of 16 amino acids. CDR1 is MGHDK and CDR2 is SYGVNS in the germline V gene. In nucleotides, the CDR3 is TGTGCCAGCAGCCCACCAGGACTAGGGGGCACAGATACGCAGTATTTT. It yields the protein CASSPPGLGGTDTQYF.

This chain joins TRBV11-2 and TRBJ2-5; D is uncertain. The CDR3 sequence is 13 residues long. Trimming left V 7 bases short and J 2 bases short, with 11 bases between. The germline CDR1 and CDR2 sequences are SGHAT and FQNNGV. The CDR3 region has the DNA TGTGCCAGCACCCTCGGGCGACAAGAGACCCAGTACTTC. Amino acid sequence: CASTLGRQETQYF.

The rearrangement links TRBV27 to TRBJ1-5; D ambiguous. Germline CDR1 is MNHEY and CDR2 is SMNVEV (reference sequence). This CDR3 spans 14 amino acids. The V end was cut by 5 bases, the J end by 7 bases, with 15 bases between. In DNA, the CDR3 is TGTGCCAGCAGTGGCAGGCGGGGAGGACAGCCCCAGCATTTT. It specifies CASSGRRGGQPQHF.

CDR3 amino acids: CASRPTSGTNTGELFF. In DNA, the CDR3 is TGTGCCAGCAGGCCGACTAGCGGGACGAACACCGGGGAGCTGTTTTTT. V gene TRBV7-9 combines with J gene TRBJ2-2, with 11 bases that match TRBD2. The CDR3 is 16 residues long. J was trimmed by 0 bases and V by 6 bases; bases with no gene match: 3. Per the germline V gene, CDR1 is SEHNR and CDR2 is FQNEAQ (reference sequence).

The chain is built from TRBV7-9 and TRBJ1-1; 10 nucleotides agree with TRBD1. The ends lost 5 bases at V and 11 bases at J; junction bases unmatched: 8. The CDR3 consists of 13 residues. The germline V gene encodes CDR1 SEHNR and CDR2 FQNEAQ (reference sequence). The CDR3 bases are TGTGCCAGCAGCCCTAAGACAGGGGGCGAGGCTTTCTTT. Its protein is CASSPKTGGEAFF.